This TCR beta chain was profiled in a study of human thymus T cells. Study results and limitations: Usage of V and J genes appeared biased in thymic and blood repertoires.

Assay used: immunoSEQ multiplex PCR; TCRdb lists only in-frame clones, some missing. The top ten hold about 0.12% of the sample, which has approximately 40,000 clones, about 93% seen once. The CDR3 spans 13 residues. Trimming pared 5 bases from V and 1 base from J, leaving 8 bases between. CDR1 and CDR2 (germline): SEHNR, FQNEAQ (reference sequence). With respect to this clone: What it binds is unknown.

Healthy Finnish infants having corrective surgery for congenital heart defects served as donors. Blood DNA came from all available leukocytes, not a fixed cell number. This chain joins TRBV7-9 and TRBJ1-2; no clear D gene. The specimen sequenced was blood. The clonotype originates from a boy younger than two with a congenital heart defect but otherwise immunologically healthy. The CDR3, as DNA: TGTGCCAGCAGCCCGGGCCATAACTATGGCTACACCTTC. It codes for CASSPGHNYGYTF. The full variable domain, with the rest looked up from reference TRBV7-9 and TRBJ1-2, is DTGVSQNPRHKITKRGQNVTFRCDPISEHNRLYWYRQTLGQGPEFLTYFQNEAQLEKSRLLSDRFSAERPKGSFSTLEIQRTEQGDSAMYLCASSPGHNYGYTFGSGTRLTVV.